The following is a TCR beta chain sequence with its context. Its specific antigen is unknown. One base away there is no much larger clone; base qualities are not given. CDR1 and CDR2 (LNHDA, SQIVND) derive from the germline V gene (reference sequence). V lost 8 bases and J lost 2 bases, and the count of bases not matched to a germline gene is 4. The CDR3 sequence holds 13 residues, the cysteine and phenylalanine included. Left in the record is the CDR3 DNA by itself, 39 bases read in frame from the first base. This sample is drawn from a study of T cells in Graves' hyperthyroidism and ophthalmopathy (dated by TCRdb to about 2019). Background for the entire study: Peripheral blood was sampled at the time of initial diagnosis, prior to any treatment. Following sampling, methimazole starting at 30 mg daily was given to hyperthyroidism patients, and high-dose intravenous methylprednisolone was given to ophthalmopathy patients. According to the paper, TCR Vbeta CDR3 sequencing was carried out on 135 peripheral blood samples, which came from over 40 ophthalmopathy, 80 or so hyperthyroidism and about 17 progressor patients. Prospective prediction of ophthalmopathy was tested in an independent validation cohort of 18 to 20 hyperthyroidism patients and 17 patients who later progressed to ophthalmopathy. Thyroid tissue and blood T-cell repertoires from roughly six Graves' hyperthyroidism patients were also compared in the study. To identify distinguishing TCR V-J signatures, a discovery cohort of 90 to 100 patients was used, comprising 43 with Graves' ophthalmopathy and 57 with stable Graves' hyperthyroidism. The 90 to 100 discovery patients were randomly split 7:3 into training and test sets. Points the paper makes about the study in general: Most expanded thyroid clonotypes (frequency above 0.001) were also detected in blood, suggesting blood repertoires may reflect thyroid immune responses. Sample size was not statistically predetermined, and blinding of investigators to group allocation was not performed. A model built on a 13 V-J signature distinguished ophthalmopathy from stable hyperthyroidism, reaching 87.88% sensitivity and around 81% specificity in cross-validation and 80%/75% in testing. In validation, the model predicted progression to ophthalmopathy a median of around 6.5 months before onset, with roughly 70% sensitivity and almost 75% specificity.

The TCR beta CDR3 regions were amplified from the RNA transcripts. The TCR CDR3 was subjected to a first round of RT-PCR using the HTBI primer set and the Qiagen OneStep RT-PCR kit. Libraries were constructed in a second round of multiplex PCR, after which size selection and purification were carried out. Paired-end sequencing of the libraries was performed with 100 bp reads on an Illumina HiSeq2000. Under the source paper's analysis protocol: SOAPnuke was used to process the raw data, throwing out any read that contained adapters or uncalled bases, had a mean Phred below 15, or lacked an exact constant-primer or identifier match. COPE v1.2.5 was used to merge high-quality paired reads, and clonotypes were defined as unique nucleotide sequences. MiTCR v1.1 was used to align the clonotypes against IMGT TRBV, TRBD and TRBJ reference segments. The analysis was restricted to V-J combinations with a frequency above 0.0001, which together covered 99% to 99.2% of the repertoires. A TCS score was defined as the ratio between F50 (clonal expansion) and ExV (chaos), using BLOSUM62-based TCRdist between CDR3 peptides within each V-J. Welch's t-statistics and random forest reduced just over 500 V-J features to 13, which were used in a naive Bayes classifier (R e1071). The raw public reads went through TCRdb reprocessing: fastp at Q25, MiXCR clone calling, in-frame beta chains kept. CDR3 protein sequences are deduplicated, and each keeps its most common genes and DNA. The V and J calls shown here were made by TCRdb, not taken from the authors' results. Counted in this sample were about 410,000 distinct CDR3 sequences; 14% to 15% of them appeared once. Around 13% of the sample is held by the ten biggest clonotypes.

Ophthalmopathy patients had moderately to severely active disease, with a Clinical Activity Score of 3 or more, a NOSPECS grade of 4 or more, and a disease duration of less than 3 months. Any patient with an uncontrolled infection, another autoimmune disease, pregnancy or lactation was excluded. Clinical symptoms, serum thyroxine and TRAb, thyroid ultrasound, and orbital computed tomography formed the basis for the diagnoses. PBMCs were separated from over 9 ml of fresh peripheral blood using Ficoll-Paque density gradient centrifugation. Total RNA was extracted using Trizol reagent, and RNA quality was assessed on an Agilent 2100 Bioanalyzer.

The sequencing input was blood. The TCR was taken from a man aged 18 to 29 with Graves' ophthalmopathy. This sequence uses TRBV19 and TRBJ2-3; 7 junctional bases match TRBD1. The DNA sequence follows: TGTGCCAGTGCCGACAGGGCCACAGATACGCAGTATTTT. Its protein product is CASADRATDTQYF.